Below, one T cell receptor beta chain is given with its context. This entry belongs to a study of T-cell reconstitution after alpha-beta-depleted transplantation in children. Unique molecular identifiers were built into the TCRbeta library. A single record per CDR3 protein comes from TCRdb applying MiXCR to the PCR reads. The data show hundreds of thousands of distinct CDR3 sequences, with approximately 32% seen just once and less than 2.5% held by the top ten. V was clipped by 7 bases and J by 6 bases, with 19 bases between them. The CDR3 length is 13 residues. Germline values: CDR1 DFQATT, CDR2 SNEGSKA (reference sequence).

The source of this sequence is a human donor who donated a stem cell graft to a child with aplastic anemia. This specimen consisted of PBMCs from the stem cell graft donor, obtained from the stem cell graft. The chain joins TRBV20-1 to TRBJ2-7; D may correspond to TRBD1 or TRBD2 (5 bases each). The chain's CDR3 is CSVGGYRGAEQYF. The CDR3 coding sequence is TGCAGTGTGGGCGGGTATCGAGGGGCCGAGCAGTACTTC.